This T cell receptor (beta chain) was sequenced in a study of blood T cell repertoires in COVID-19. Study as a whole: The study drew acute and convalescent COVID-19 samples from the United States, Italy and Spain. Sources were T cells, B-cell-depleted T cells, or PBMCs; the material itself was cDNA or gDNA.

Source study methods: Using reference gene primer amplification, nucleated cell counts were estimated. The data were produced by immunoSEQ multiplex PCR, yet TCRdb's version contains in-frame clones alone and is incomplete. The DNA gave D and trimming, while V, J and clone size come from that table. The sample has about 160,000 clones, over 80% seen once. Germline V CDR1 and CDR2: SQVTM, ANQGSEA. The length of the CDR3 is 13 residues. V usage is TRBV29-1 and J usage is TRBJ1-2; D remains ambiguous. The receptor comes from a woman between 45 and 65 years old with acute or convalescent COVID-19. Sample: peripheral blood. CDR3 bases: TGCAGTGGAGACCTGGGTGGAAGTCAGGGCTACACCTTC. The encoded protein is CSGDLGGSQGYTF.